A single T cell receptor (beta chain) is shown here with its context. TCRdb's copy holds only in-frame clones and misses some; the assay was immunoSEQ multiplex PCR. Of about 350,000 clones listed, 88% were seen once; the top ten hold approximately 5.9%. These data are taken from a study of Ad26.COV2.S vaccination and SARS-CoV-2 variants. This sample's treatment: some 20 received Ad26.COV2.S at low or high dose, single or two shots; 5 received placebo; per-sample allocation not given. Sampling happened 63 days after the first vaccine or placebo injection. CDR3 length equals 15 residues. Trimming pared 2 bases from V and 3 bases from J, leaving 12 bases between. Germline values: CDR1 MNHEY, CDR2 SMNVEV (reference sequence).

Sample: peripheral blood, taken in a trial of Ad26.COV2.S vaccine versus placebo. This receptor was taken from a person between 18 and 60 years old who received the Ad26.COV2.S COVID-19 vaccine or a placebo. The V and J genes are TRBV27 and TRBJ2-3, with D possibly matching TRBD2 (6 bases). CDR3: CASSLRGGGTDTQYF. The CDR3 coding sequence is TGTGCCAGCAGTTTAAGGGGAGGCGGGACAGATACGCAGTATTTT.